This T cell receptor beta chain was found in a study of CD8 T cells in Susac syndrome (dated by TCRdb to about 2019). About the investigation overall: The study used repertoire sequencing to test whether antigen drove CD8+ T cell activation and differentiation in Susac syndrome. Study-wide findings and limitations: The number of individuals in the TCR sequencing and HLA analysis was acknowledged as relatively small.

V is clipped by 5 bases and J by 3 bases, and the sequence between their germline boundaries is 8 bases long. The cysteine opens and the phenylalanine closes a CDR3 of 13 amino acids. Of all the DNA, just the CDR3 is kept, 39 bases in frame from base 1. The germline V gene encodes CDR1 SGHRS and CDR2 YFSETQ. RNA was extracted with the RNeasy kit and about 0.45 to 1 ug was reverse transcribed using random hexamers. TCR beta CDR3 regions were amplified with the immunoSEQ multiplex PCR assay covering 54 Vbeta and 13 Jbeta segments. Bias from PCR amplification was corrected by using a synthetic template baseline for primer optimization and for computational correction. As for how the authors treated the data: Reads were annotated to V, D and J genes per IMGT and analyzed with immunoSEQ Analyzer, keeping only productive sequences. Clonality was computed as one minus Shannon entropy normalized by log2 of the number of productive unique sequences. For each patient and control, public and private clones were evaluated within the 100 most prevalent clones. Clones were defined as Susac-specific if absent from the healthy and MS cohorts, from around 1,000 published viral clones and from other ImmuneACCESS disease sequences. The public sequencing data were trimmed at Q25 with fastp and processed into clonotypes with MiXCR by TCRdb, which kept only in-frame beta chains. Every entry covers one CDR3 protein and lists the most common genes and DNA from its rows. TCRdb's processing, not the study's, gives the V and J calls here. Here the sample has 95,000 to 150,000 distinct CDR3 sequences; roughly 94% occur a single time. Jointly, the top ten make up approximately 0.1% of the sample.

Remarks on this clonotype: The antigen it binds to is not known. One base away there is no much larger clone; base qualities are not given.

Peripheral blood CD8+ and CD4+ T cells from healthy donors, Susac syndrome patients and multiple sclerosis patients were profiled using high-throughput TCR beta sequencing. The healthy donors served as controls matched for age and sex. Bulk CD8+ and CD4+ T cells were purified by magnetic negative isolation, while CD8+ TEMRA cells were enriched using FACS. Blood was drawn into EDTA tubes, processed within 24 hours, and PBMCs were isolated by density gradient centrifugation. PBMCs intended for TCR sequencing were cryopreserved in liquid nitrogen and thawed later in a water bath at 37 degrees C. The sorted or isolated CD4+, CD8+ and CD8+ TEMRA cells had a purity of 90% or higher.

The sequence links TRBV5-1 to TRBJ2-2; too little of a D gene remains to name it. The receptor was derived from a human donor in good health. Sequencing used CD4+ T cells from PBMCs. The nucleotide sequence reads TGCGCCAGCAGACGGGCCTACACCGGGGAGCTGTTTTTT. This encodes CASRRAYTGELFF.